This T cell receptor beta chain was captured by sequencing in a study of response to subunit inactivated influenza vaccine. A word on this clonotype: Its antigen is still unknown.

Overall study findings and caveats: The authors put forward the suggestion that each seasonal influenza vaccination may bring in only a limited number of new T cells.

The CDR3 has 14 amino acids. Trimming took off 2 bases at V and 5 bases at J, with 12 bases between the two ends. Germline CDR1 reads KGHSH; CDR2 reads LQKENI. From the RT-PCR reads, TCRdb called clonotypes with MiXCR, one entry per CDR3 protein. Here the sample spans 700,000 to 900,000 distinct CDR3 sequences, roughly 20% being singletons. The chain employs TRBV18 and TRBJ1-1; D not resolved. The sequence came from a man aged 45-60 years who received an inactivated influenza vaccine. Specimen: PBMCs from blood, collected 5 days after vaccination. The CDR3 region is CASSPNPRGTEAFF. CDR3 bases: TGTGCCAGCTCACCAAATCCCCGAGGGACTGAAGCTTTCTTT. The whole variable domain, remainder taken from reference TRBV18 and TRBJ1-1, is NAGVMQNPRHLVRRRGQEARLRCSPMKGHSHVYWYRQLPEEGLKFMVYLQKENIIDESGMPKERFSAEFPKEGPSILRIQQVVRGDSAAYFCASSPNPRGTEAFFGQGTRLTVV.